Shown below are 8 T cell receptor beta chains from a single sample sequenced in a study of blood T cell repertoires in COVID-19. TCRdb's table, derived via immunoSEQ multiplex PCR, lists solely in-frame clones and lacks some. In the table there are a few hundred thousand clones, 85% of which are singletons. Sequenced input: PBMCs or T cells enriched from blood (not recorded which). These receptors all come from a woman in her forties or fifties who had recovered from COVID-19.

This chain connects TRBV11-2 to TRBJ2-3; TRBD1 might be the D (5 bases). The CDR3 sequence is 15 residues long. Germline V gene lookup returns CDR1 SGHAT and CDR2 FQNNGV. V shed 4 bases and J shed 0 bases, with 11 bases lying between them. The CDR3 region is CASSSRAPSTDTQYF. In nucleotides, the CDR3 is TGTGCCAGCAGCTCCAGGGCCCCGAGCACAGATACGCAGTATTTT. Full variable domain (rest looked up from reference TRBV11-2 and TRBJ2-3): EAGVAQSPRYKIIEKRQSVAFWCNPISGHATLYWYQQILGQGPKLLIQFQNNGVVDDSQLPKDRFSAERLKGVDSTLKIQPAKLEDSAVYLCASSSRAPSTDTQYFGPGTRLTVL.

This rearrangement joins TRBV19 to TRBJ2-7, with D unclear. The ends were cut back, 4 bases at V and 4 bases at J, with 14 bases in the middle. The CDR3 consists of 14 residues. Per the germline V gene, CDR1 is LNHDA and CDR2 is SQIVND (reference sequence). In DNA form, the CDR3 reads TGTGCCAGTAGTAATCCCACGGTAGCTTACGAGCAGTACTTC. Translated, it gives CASSNPTVAYEQYF.

For the CDR3, the DNA is TGTGCCAGCAGTAACGACAGGGGCGGGCACGAGCAGTACTTC. This encodes CASSNDRGGHEQYF. The rearrangement joins TRBV2 to TRBJ2-7; TRBD1 matches 8 bases. V dropped 5 bases and J dropped 5; count of bases not matched to a gene: 8. The CDR3 covers 14 residues. CDR1 is SNHLY, CDR2 FYNNEI, per germline. The variable domain in full, with the rest retrieved from reference TRBV2 and TRBJ2-7, is EPEVTQTPSHQVTQMGQEVILRCVPISNHLYFYWYRQILGQKVEFLVSFYNNEISEKSEIFDDQFSVERPDGSNFTLKIRSTKLEDSAMYFCASSNDRGGHEQYFGPGTRLTVT.

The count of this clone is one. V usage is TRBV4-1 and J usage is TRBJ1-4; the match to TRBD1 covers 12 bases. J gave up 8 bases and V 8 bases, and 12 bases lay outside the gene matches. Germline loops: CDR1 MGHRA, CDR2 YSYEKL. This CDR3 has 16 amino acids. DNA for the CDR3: TGCGCCAGCGGACCCCGGGACAGGGGGCCGTTCGAAAAACTGTTTTTT. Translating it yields CASGPRDRGPFEKLFF.

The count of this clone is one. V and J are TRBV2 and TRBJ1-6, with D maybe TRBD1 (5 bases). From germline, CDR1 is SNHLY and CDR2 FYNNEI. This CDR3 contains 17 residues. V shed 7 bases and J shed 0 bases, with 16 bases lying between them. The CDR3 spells CASTSAGLSSYNSPLHF. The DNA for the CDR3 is TGTGCCAGCACTTCCGCAGGGTTGAGCTCCTATAATTCACCCCTCCACTTT.

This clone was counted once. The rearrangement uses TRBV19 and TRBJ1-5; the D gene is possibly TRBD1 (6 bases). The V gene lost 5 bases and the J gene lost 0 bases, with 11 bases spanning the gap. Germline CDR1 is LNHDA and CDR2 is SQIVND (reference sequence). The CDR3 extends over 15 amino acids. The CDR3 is CASSYRVNSNQPQHF. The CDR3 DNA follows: TGTGCCAGTAGTTACAGGGTCAATAGCAATCAGCCCCAGCATTTT.

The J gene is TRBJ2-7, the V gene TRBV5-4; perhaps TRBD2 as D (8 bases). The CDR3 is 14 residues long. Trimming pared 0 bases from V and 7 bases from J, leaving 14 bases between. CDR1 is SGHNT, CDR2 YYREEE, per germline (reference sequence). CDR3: CASSLAGRGREQYF. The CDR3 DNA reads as TGTGCCAGCAGCTTGGCCGGGAGGGGGCGGGAGCAGTACTTC.

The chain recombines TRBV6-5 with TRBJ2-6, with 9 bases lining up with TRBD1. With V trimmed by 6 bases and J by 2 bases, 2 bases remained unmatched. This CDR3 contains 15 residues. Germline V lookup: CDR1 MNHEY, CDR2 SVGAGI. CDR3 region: CASRDRGTGANVLTF. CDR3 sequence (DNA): TGTGCCAGCAGGGACAGGGGCACTGGGGCCAACGTCCTGACTTTC.